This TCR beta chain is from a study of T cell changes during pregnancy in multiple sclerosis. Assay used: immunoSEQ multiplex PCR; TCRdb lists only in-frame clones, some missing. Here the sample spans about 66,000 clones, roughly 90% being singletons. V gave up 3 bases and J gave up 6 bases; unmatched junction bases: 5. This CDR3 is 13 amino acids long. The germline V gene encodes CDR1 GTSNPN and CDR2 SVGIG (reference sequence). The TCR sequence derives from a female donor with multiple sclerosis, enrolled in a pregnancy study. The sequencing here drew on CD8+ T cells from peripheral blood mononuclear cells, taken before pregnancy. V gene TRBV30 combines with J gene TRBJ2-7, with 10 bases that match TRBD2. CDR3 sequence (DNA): TGTGCCTGGAGCACGGGACTAGCGATCGAGCAGTACTTC. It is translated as CAWSTGLAIEQYF.